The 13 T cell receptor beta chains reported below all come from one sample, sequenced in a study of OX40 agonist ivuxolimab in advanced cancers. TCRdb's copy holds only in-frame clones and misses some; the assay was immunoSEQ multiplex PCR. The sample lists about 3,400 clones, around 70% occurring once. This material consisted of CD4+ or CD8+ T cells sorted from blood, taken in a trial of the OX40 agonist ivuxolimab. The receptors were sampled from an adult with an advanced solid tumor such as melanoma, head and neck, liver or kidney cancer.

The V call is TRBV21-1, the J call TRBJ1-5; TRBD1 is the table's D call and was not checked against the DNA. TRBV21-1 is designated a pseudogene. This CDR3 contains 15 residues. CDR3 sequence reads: CASSKDRACNQPQHF. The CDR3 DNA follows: TGTGCCAGCAGCAAAGACAGGGCCTGCAATCAGCCCCAGCATTTT.

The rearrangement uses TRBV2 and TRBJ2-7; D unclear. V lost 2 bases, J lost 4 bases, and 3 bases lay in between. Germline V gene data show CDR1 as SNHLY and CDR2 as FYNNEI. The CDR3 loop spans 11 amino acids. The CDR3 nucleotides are TGTGCCAGCAGTGAATATTACGAGCAGTACTTC. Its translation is CASSEYYEQYF.

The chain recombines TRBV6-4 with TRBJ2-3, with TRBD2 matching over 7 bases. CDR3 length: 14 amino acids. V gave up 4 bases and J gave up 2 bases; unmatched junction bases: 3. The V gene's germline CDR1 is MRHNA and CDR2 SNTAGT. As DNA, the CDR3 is TGTGCCAGCAGTGTTGGGGGGGACACAGATACGCAGTATTTT. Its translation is CASSVGGDTDTQYF.

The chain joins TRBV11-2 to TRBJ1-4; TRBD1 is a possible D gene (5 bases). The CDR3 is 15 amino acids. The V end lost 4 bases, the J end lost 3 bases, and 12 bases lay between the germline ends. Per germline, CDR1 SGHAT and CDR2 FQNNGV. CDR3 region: CASSSQGAPNEKLFF. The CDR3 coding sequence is TGTGCCAGCAGCTCCCAAGGGGCCCCTAATGAAAAACTGTTTTTT.

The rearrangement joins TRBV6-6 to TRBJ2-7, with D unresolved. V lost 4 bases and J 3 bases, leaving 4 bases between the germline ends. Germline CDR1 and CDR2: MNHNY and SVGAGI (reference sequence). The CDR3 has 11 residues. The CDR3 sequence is CASSSFYEQYF. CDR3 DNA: TGTGCCAGCAGTTCCTTCTACGAGCAGTACTTC.

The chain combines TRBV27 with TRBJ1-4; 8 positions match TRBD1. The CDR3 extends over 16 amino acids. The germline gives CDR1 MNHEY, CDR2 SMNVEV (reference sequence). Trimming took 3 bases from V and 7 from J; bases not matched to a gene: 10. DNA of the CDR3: TGTGCCAGCAGTTTTCACAGGGGGGGGCTTATTGAAAAACTGTTTTTT. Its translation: CASSFHRGGLIEKLFF.

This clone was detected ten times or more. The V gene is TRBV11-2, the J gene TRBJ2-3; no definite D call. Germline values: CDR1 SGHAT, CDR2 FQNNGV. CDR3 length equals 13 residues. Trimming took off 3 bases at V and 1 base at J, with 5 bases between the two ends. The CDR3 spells CASSLWGTDTQYF. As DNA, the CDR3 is TGTGCCAGCAGCTTGTGGGGCACAGATACGCAGTATTTT.

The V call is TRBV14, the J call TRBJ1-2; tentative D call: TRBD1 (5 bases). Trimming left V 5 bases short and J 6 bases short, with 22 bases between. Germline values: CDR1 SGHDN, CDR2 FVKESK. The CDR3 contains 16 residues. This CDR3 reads CASSLPGTPVVDGYTF. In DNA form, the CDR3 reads TGTGCCAGCAGCTTGCCCGGGACCCCCGTGGTGGATGGCTACACCTTC.

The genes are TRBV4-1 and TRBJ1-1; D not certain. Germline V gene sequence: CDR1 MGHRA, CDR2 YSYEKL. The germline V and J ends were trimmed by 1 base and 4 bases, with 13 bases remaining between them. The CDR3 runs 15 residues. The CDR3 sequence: CASSQVRGGGTEAFF. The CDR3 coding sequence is TGCGCCAGCAGCCAAGTTAGAGGCGGTGGCACTGAAGCTTTCTTT.

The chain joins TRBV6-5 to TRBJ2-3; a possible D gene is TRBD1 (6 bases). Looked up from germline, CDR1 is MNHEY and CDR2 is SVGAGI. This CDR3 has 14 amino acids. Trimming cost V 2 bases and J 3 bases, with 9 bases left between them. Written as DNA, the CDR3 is TGTGCCAGCAGTTACGGGGGCGAGACAGATACGCAGTATTTT. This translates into CASSYGGETDTQYF.

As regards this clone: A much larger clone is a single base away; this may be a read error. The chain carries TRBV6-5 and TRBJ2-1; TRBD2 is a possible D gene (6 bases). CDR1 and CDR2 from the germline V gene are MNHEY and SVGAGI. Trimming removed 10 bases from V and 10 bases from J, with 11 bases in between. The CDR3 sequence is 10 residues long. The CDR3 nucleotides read TGTGCCATAGGGGCGGGGGAGCAGTTCTTC. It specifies CAIGAGEQFF.

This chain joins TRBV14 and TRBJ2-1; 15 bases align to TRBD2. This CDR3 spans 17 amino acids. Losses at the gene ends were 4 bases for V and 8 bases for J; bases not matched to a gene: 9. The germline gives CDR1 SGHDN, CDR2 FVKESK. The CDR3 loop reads CASSLSRTSGGADEQFF. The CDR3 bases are TGTGCCAGCAGCCTCTCCCGGACTAGCGGGGGGGCGGATGAGCAGTTCTTC.

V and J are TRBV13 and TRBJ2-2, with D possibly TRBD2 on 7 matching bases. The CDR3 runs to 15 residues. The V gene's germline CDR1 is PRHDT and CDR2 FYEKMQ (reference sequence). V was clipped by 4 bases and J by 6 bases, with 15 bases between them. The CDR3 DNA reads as TGTGCCAGCAGCTCCCCATGGCGGGGGCCCGGGGAGCTGTTTTTT. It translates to CASSSPWRGPGELFF.